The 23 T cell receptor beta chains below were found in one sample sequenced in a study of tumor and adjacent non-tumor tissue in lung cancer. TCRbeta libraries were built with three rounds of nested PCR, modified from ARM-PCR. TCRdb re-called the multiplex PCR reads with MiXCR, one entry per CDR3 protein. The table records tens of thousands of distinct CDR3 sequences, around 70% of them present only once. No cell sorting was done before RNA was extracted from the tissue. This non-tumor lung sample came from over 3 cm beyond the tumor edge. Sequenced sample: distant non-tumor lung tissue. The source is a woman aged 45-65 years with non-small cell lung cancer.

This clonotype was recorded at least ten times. CDR3 nucleotides: TGTGCCATCAGGGAGGGGTATGGGACCGCGAGCTCCTACGAGCAGTACTTC. Its translation: CAIREGYGTASSYEQYF. The chain is built from TRBV10-3 and TRBJ2-7, with a possible D match to TRBD2 (6 bases). This CDR3 region has 17 residues. The germline V gene encodes CDR1 ENHRY and CDR2 SYGVKD. Trimming took off 6 bases at V and 0 bases at J, with 21 bases between the two ends.

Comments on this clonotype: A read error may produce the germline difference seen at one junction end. The CDR3 DNA reads as TGCAGTACTAGCCGAGATGGTACGGGCTACGATCAGTACTTC. Translating gives CSTSRDGTGYDQYF. The chain joins TRBV20-1 to TRBJ2-7; maybe TRBD2 (6 bases). The CDR3 spans 14 residues. The germline gives CDR1 DFQATT, CDR2 SNEGSKA (reference sequence).

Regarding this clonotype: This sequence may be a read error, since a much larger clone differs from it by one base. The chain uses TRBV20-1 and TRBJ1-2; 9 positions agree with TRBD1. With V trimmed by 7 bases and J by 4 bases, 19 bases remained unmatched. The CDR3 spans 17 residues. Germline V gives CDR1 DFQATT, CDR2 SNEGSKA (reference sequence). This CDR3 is CSVSGTGTRNSFYGYTF. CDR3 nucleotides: TGCAGTGTCTCGGGGACAGGGACCCGGAATTCTTTCTATGGCTACACCTTC.

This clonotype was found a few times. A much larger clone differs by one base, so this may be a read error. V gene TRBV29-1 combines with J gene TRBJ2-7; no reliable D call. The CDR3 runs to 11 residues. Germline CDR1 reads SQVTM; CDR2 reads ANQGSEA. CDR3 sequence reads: CSVVVYYERYF. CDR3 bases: TGCAGCGTTGTGGTCTACTACGAGCGGTACTTC.

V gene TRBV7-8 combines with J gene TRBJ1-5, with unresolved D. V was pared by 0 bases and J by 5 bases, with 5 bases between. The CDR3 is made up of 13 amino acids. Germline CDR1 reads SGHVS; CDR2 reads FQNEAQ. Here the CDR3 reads CASSLAGYQPQHF. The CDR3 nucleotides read TGTGCCAGCAGCTTAGCCGGTTATCAGCCCCAGCATTTT.

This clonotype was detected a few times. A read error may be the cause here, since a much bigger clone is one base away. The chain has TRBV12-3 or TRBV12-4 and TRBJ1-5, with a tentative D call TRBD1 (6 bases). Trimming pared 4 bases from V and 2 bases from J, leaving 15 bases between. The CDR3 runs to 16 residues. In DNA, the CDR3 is TGTGCCAGCAGTTCAGAAGGGGGTTATGGCAATCAGCCCCAGCATTTT. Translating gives CASSSEGGYGNQPQHF.

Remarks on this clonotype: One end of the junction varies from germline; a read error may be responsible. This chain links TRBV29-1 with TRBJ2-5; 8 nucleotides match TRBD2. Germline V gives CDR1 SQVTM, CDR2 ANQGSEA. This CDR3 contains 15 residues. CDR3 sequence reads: CSVAGTGGRRETQYF. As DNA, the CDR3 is TGCAGCGTTGCCGGGACTGGCGGGAGGCGAGAGACCCAGTATTTC.

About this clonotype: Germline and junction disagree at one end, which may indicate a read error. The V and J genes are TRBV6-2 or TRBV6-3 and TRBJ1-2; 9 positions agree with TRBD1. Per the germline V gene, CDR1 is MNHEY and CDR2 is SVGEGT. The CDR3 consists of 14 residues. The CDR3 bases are TGTGCCAGCAGCCGCGGACAGGGGCATGATGGCAACACATTC. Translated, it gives CASSRGQGHDGNTF.

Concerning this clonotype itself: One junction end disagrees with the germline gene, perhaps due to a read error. The CDR3 loop reads CASSQDSASGTMYEQLF. CDR3 in DNA: TGTGCCAGCAGCCAAGATTCGGCTAGCGGGACTATGTATGAGCAGTTATTC. This rearrangement joins TRBV4-2 to TRBJ2-1, with 9 nucleotides matching TRBD2. Germline-derived CDR1 and CDR2 are LGHNA and YNFKEQ. This CDR3 comprises 17 residues.

The CDR3 bases are TGTGCCATCAGCACTCCGGGACAGGGGAACACCGTAGCTTTCTTT. It yields the protein CAISTPGQGNTVAFF. The chain employs TRBV10-3 and TRBJ1-1; 10 bases fit TRBD1. This CDR3 is built from 15 residues. In germline, CDR1 is ENHRY, CDR2 SYGVKD. The V segment lost 6 bases and the J segment 10 bases; nucleotides outside the gene matches: 14.

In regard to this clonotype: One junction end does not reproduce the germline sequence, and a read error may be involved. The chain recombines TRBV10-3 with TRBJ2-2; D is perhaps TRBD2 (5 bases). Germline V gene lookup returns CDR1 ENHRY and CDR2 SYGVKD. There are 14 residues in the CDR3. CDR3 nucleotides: TGCGCCATTAGTGAGTCGATGGCAGACGGGGTGCTGTTTTTT. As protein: CAISESMADGVLFF.

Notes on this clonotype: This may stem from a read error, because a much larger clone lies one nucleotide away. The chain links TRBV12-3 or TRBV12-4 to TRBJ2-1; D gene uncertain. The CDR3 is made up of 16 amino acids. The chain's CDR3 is CASSLVAGLNYIEQFF. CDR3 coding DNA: TGTGCCAGCAGTTTAGTTGCCGGTCTAAACTACATTGAGCAGTTCTTC.

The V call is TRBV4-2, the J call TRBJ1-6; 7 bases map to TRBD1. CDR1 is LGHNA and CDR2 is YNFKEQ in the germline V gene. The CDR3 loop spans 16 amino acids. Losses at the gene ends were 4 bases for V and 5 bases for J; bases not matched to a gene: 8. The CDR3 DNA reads TGTGCCAGCAGCCCAAGGTGGACAGGCAATAATTCACCCCTCCACTTT. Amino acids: CASSPRWTGNNSPLHF.

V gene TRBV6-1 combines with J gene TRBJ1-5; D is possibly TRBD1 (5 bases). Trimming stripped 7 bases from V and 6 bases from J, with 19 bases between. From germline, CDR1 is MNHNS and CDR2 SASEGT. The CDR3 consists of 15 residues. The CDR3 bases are TGTGCCAGCATAATAGAAGGAGGGGCTTCTCAGCCCCAGCATTTT. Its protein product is CASIIEGGASQPQHF.

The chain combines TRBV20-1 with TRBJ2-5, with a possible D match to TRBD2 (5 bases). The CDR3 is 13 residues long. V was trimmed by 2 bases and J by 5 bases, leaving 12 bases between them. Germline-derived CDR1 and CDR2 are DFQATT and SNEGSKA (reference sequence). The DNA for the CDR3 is TGCAGTGCTAGACGCCTAGCTCTGGAGACCCAGTACTTC. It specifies CSARRLALETQYF.

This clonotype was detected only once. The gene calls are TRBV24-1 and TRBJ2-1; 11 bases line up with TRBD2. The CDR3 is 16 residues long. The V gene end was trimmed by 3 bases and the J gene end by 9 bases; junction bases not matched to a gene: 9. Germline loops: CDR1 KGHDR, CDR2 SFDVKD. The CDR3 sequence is CATSDPLAGGPGEQFF. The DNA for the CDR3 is TGTGCCACCAGTGATCCCCTAGCGGGAGGTCCCGGTGAGCAGTTCTTC.

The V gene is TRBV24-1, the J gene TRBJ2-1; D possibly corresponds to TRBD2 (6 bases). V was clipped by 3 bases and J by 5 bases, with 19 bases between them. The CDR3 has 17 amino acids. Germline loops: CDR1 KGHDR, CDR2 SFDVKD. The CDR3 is CATSDPMWGDTDNEQFF. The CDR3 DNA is TGTGCCACCAGTGATCCCATGTGGGGGGATACCGACAATGAGCAGTTCTTC.

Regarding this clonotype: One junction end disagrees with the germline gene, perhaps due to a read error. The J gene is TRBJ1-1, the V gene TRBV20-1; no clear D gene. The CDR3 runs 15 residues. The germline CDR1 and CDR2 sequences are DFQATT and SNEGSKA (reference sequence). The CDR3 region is CSARDLNPMSTEAIF. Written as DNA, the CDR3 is TGCAGTGCTAGAGATCTTAATCCCATGAGCACTGAAGCTATCTTT.

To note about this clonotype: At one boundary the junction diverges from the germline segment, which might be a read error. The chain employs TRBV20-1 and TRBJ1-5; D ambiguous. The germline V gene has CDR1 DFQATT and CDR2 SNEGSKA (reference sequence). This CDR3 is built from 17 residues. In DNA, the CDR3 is TGCAGTACTAGAGATCGGGCCCTTGGAGGAAGCGATCAGCCCCAGCATTTT. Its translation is CSTRDRALGGSDQPQHF.

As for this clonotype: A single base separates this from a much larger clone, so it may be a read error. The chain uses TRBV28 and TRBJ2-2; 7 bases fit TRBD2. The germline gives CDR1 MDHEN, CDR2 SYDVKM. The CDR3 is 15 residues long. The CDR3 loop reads CASSFLAANTGDLFF. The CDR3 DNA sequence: TGTGCCAGCAGTTTCCTAGCGGCGAACACCGGGGATCTGTTTTTT.

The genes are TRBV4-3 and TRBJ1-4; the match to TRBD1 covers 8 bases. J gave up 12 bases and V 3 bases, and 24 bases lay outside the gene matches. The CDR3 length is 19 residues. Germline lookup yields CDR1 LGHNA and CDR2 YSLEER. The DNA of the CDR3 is TGCGCCAGCAGCCATAACCTAGACAGGGGACGATTCCCATTCGAAGAACTGTTTTTT. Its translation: CASSHNLDRGRFPFEELFF.

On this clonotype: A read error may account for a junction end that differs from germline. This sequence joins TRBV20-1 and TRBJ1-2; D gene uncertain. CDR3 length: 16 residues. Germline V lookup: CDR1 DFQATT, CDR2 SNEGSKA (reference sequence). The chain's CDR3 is CTARDPTDYVRYGYTF. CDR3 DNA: TGCACTGCTAGAGATCCGACGGACTATGTACGCTATGGCTATACCTTC.

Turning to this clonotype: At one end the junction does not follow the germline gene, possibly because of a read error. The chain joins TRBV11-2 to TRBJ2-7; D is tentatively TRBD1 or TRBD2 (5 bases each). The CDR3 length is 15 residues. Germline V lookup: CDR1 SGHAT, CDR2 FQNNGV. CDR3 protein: CASNHQTRGSYEHYF. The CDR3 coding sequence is TGTGCCAGCAACCACCAAACTAGGGGCTCCTACGAGCACTACTTT.